The 18 T cell receptor beta chains below were found in one sample sequenced in a study of cytomegalovirus exposure and HLA in healthy donors. Both 60 Vbeta primers and 13 Jbeta primers went into the PCR. Profiled with immunoSEQ multiplex PCR; TCRdb holds only in-frame clones, not every one. The sample's table shows over 60,000 clones. The sequencing sample was made of PBMCs. These receptors all come from a female donor in good health and CMV-seropositive.

The chain is built from TRBV4-3 and TRBJ2-1, with TRBD2 matching 7 bases. This CDR3 spans 13 amino acids. Trimming at V came to 4 bases and at J to 8 bases, leaving 5 bases not matched to a gene. Germline loops: CDR1 LGHNA, CDR2 YSLEER. The CDR3 DNA reads TGCGCCAGCAGCCTGACTAGCTTTTATGAGCAGTTCTTC. Translating it yields CASSLTSFYEQFF.

J is TRBJ2-4 and V is TRBV4-1; D is undetermined. CDR3 size: 14 residues. The V and J ends lost 1 base and 6 bases respectively, with 10 bases between them. The V gene's germline CDR1 is MGHRA and CDR2 YSYEKL. CDR3 DNA sequence: TGCGCCAGCAGCCAAGTAGGCCCGGGAAACATTCAGTACTTC. Translated: CASSQVGPGNIQYF.

The chain is built from TRBV9 and TRBJ1-2; 8 nucleotides match TRBD1. After removal of 0 bases from V and 5 bases from J, the junction contained 12 bases not matched to a gene. The length of the CDR3 is 17 residues. Germline V gene data show CDR1 as SGDLS and CDR2 as YYNGEE. The CDR3 sequence: CASSVEGTGRAGYGYTF. The CDR3 DNA follows: TGTGCCAGCAGCGTAGAGGGGACAGGCCGTGCCGGATATGGCTACACCTTC.

V usage is TRBV7-6 and J usage is TRBJ2-5, with a possible D match to TRBD2 (6 bases). In germline, CDR1 is SGHVS, CDR2 FNYEAQ. The CDR3 runs 19 residues. V lost 1 base and J 2 bases, leaving 23 bases between the germline ends. This CDR3 reads CASSLGWEYPGERQETQYF. The CDR3, as DNA: TGTGCCAGCAGCTTAGGATGGGAATATCCGGGGGAGAGACAAGAGACCCAGTACTTC.

The V call is TRBV5-5, the J call TRBJ2-5, with 15 positions matching TRBD2. V lost 4 bases, J lost 2 bases, and 9 bases stayed unmatched. Germline assignment: CDR1 SGHKS and CDR2 YYEKEE (reference sequence). There are 18 residues in the CDR3. The CDR3 spells CASSLGLAGGGLQETQYF. The DNA of the CDR3 is TGTGCCAGCAGCCTGGGACTAGCGGGAGGTGGTTTGCAAGAGACCCAGTACTTC.

The rearrangement joins TRBV7-9 to TRBJ2-4, with TRBD2 identical over 13 bases. Germline V CDR1 and CDR2: SEHNR, FQNEAQ (reference sequence). After removal of 5 bases from V and 5 bases from J, the junction contained 3 bases not matched to a gene. This CDR3 is 15 amino acids long. The CDR3 region is CASSPGLAGENIQYF. CDR3 nucleotide sequence: TGTGCCAGCAGCCCCGGACTAGCGGGAGAAAACATTCAGTACTTC.

The CDR3 reads CASKPGQATDTQYF. The CDR3 DNA reads as TGTGCCTCTAAACCCGGACAGGCCACAGATACGCAGTATTTT. The chain couples TRBV6-5 to TRBJ2-3, with TRBD1 matching 7 bases. This CDR3 is 14 amino acids long. Germline V CDR1 and CDR2: MNHEY, SVGAGI. V dropped 11 bases and J dropped 2; count of bases not matched to a gene: 10.

The chain uses TRBV29-1 and TRBJ2-1; no clear D. The length of the CDR3 is 13 residues. V was cut by 3 bases and J by 3 bases, with 9 bases left in between. Germline V gives CDR1 SQVTM, CDR2 ANQGSEA. In nucleotides, the CDR3 is TGCAGCGTTGAGCCCGGGTACTACAATGAGCAGTTCTTC. It codes for CSVEPGYYNEQFF.

The rearrangement joins TRBV19 to TRBJ2-7; a weak D match, TRBD1 (6 bases). With 5 bases removed from V and 6 bases from J, the gap between germline ends came to 14 bases. The CDR3 extends over 13 amino acids. Germline CDR1 is LNHDA and CDR2 is SQIVND (reference sequence). The DNA for the CDR3 is TGTGCCAGTAGTTCAGGGTGGGGGCGCGAGCAGTACTTC. Its translation is CASSSGWGREQYF.

This chain links TRBV11-2 with TRBJ2-7; D remains ambiguous. Germline V gives CDR1 SGHAT, CDR2 FQNNGV. V gave up 5 bases and J gave up 0 bases, with 14 bases separating them. This CDR3 is built from 15 residues. CDR3 sequence: CASSPSPSSSYEQYF. CDR3 DNA sequence: TGTGCCAGCAGCCCGTCACCATCTAGCTCCTACGAGCAGTACTTC.

The V and J genes are TRBV7-2 and TRBJ1-1; 7 bases line up with TRBD1. V dropped 5 bases and J dropped 0; count of bases not matched to a gene: 3. The CDR3 contains 14 residues. In germline, CDR1 is SGHTA, CDR2 FQGNSA. In DNA, the CDR3 is TGTGCCAGCAGCCTGGGACAGATGAACACTGAAGCTTTCTTT. Translation gives CASSLGQMNTEAFF. Drawing the rest from reference TRBV7-2 and TRBJ1-1, the complete variable domain is GAGVSQSPSNKVTEKGKDVELRCDPISGHTALYWYRQSLGQGLEFLIYFQGNSAPDKSGLPSDRFSAERTGGSVSTLTIQRTQQEDSAVYLCASSLGQMNTEAFFGQGTRLTVV.

The chain uses TRBV5-1 and TRBJ2-7, with D possibly matching TRBD1 (6 bases). Germline V lookup: CDR1 SGHRS, CDR2 YFSETQ. With 0 bases removed from V and 2 bases from J, the gap between germline ends came to 12 bases. The CDR3 has 15 residues. Here the CDR3 DNA reads TGCGCCAGCAGCTTGGAAGGGACACGTCCCTACGAGCAGTACTTC. It specifies CASSLEGTRPYEQYF.

The chain is built from TRBV19 and TRBJ2-6; TRBD2 is a possible D gene (5 bases). This CDR3 contains 16 residues. With 3 bases removed from V and 1 base from J, the gap between germline ends came to 10 bases. The germline V gene encodes CDR1 LNHDA and CDR2 SQIVND (reference sequence). The CDR3 DNA sequence: TGTGCCAGTAGTATCCCCGGCGGGTCTGGGGCCAACGTCCTGACTTTC. Amino acids: CASSIPGGSGANVLTF.

The chain employs TRBV27 and TRBJ2-3, with TRBD2 identical over 9 bases. The CDR3 loop spans 16 amino acids. Germline values: CDR1 MNHEY, CDR2 SMNVEV (reference sequence). The V segment lost 4 bases and the J segment 2 bases; nucleotides outside the gene matches: 7. CDR3 protein: CASSSRGGRATDTQYF. The CDR3 DNA reads as TGTGCCAGCAGTTCCCGCGGCGGGAGGGCCACAGATACGCAGTATTTT.

V gene TRBV5-1 combines with J gene TRBJ2-2; 8 nucleotides align to TRBD2. The germline V gene has CDR1 SGHRS and CDR2 YFSETQ. The J segment lost 7 bases and the V segment lost 5 bases, leaving 13 bases of the junction unmatched. The CDR3 extends over 16 amino acids. This CDR3 reads CASSTGAGVVVGELFF. The CDR3 region has the DNA TGCGCCAGCAGTACTGGAGCGGGGGTTGTTGTCGGGGAGCTGTTTTTT. Filled out from reference TRBV5-1 and TRBJ2-2, the complete variable domain reads KAGVTQTPRYLIKTRGQQVTLSCSPISGHRSVSWYQQTPGQGLQFLFEYFSETQRNKGNFPGRFSGRQFSNSRSEMNVSTLELGDSALYLCASSTGAGVVVGELFFGEGSRLTVL.

CDR3 loop: CASSFGGRETQYF. CDR3 in DNA: TGTGCCAGCAGCTTCGGAGGGAGGGAGACCCAGTACTTC. The rearrangement uses TRBV7-2 and TRBJ2-5; perhaps TRBD2 as D (6 bases). V gave up 3 bases and J gave up 5 bases, with 10 bases separating them. From germline, CDR1 is SGHTA and CDR2 FQGNSA. The CDR3 sequence is 13 residues long.

This chain connects TRBV19 to TRBJ1-5; a possible D gene is TRBD1 (6 bases). Per germline, CDR1 LNHDA and CDR2 SQIVND (reference sequence). This CDR3 has 11 residues. V lost 8 bases to trimming and J lost 9 bases, with 11 bases between them. The CDR3: CASGTIGPQHF. DNA of the CDR3: TGTGCCAGTGGGACAATCGGGCCCCAGCATTTT.

The chain employs TRBV28 and TRBJ2-5; TRBD1 matches at 7 bases. The trim removed 3 bases at V and 9 bases at J, leaving 4 bases unmatched. Germline CDR1 is MDHEN and CDR2 is SYDVKM. The CDR3 totals 12 residues. The CDR3 coding sequence is TGTGCCAGCAGTTTTTATCAGGGGGCCCAGTACTTC. As protein: CASSFYQGAQYF.